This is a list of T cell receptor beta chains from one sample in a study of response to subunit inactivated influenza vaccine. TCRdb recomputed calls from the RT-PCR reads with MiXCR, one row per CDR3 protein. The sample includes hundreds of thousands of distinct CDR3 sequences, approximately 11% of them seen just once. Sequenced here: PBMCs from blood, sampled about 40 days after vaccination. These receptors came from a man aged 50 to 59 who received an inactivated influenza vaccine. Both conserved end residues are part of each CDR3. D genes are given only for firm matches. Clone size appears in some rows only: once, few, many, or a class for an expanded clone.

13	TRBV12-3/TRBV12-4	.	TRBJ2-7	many	TGTGCCAGCAGTCCCGGGATCAGGTACGAGCAGTACTTC	CASSPGIRYEQYF
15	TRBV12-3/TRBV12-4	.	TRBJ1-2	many	TGTGCCAGCAGTTTGAGCCAGATCTCGAACAATGGCTACACCTTC	CASSLSQISNNGYTF
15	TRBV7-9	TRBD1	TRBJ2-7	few	TGTGCCAGCAGCCGACAGGGGGACCTCTCCTACGAGCAGTACTTC	CASSRQGDLSYEQYF
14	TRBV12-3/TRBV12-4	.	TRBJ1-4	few	TGTGCCAGCAGCATAGGCACTTTTGGGGGAAAACTGTTTTTT	CASSIGTFGGKLFF
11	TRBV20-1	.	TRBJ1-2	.	TGCAGTGCTGCAAATCAGGTCGGCTACACCTTC	CSAANQVGYTF
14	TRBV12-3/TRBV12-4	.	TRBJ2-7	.	TGTGCCAGCAGTTTTTCTGCAGGGAGCTACGAGCAGTACTTC	CASSFSAGSYEQYF
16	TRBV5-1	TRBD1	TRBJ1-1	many	TGCGCCAGCAGCTCAAGAGGACAGGGTTTGGGCACTGAAGCTTTCTTT	CASSSRGQGLGTEAFF
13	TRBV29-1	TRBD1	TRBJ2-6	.	TGCAGCGCCGGGACAGGGCCCTCCGGGGTCCTGACTTTC	CSAGTGPSGVLTF
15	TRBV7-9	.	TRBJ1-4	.	TGTGCCAGCAGCCCCGGGGGGGCGCTGGGGGAAAAACTGTTTTTT	CASSPGGALGEKLFF
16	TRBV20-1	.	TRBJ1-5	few	TGCAGTGCTAGAGATTCACAGGGATGGAGCAATCAGCCCCAGCATTTT	CSARDSQGWSNQPQHF
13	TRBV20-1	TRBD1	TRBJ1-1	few	TGCAGTGCCAAACAGGGGGTGAACACTGAAGCTTTCTTT	CSAKQGVNTEAFF
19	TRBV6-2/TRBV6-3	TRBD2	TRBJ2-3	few	TGTGCCAGCAGTCTGATGCTACACACTAGCGGGGGGGCCGGAGATACGCAGTATTTT	CASSLMLHTSGGAGDTQYF
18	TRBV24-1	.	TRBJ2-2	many	TGTGCCACCAGTGATTTACGACCTGAAGGGACCATAACCGGGGAGCTGTTTTTT	CATSDLRPEGTITGELFF
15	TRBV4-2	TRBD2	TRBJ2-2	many	TGTGCCAGCAGGGGACTAGCGGGAGCGGTCGGGGAGCTGTTTTTT	CASRGLAGAVGELFF
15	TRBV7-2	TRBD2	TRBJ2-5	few	TGTGCCAGCAGCCACCAGTCTAGCGGGATAGAGACCCAGTACTTC	CASSHQSSGIETQYF
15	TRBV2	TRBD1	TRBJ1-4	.	TGTGCCAGCGCGGGAGGGGGCTTGGCTAATGAAAAACTGTTTTTT	CASAGGGLANEKLFF
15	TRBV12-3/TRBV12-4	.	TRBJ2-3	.	TGTGCCAGCAGTTTAGCGCAAGGTATTCCAGATACGCAGTATTTT	CASSLAQGIPDTQYF
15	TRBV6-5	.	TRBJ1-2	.	TGTGCCAGCAGTTATAATTCGGCCCCAAGCCGTGGCTACACCTTC	CASSYNSAPSRGYTF
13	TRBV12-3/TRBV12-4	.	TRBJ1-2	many	TGTGCCAGCAGTTTAGACAAAAACTATGGCTACACCTTC	CASSLDKNYGYTF
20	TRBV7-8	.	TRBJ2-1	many	TGTGCCAGCAGCTTACTGCAGTCCTTACATCGACTAGTTACTTACAATGAGCAGTTCTTC	CASSLLQSLHRLVTYNEQFF
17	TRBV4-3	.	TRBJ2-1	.	TGCGCCAGCAGCCCCGGTCCAGGGATAAGCTCCTACAATGAGCAGTTCTTC	CASSPGPGISSYNEQFF
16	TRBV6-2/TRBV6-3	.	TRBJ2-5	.	TGTGCCAGCAGTACCATCCCGGGACAACTGCAGGAGACCCAGTACTTC	CASSTIPGQLQETQYF
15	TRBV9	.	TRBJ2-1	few	TGTGCCAGCAGCGTAAGTACAGGGACTGGCAATGAGCAGTTCTTC	CASSVSTGTGNEQFF
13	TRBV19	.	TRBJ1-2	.	TGTGCCAGTAGTGACGGGGGCGGCTATGGCTACACCTTC	CASSDGGGYGYTF
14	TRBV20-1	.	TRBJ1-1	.	TGCAGTGCTAGAGTGGGCGGGATACGGACTGAAGCTTTCTTT	CSARVGGIRTEAFF
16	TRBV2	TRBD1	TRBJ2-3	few	TGTGCCAGCAGCGCCCGGGACAGGATTTTAACAGATACGCAGTATTTT	CASSARDRILTDTQYF
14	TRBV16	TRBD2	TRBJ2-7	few	TGTGCCAGCAGCCTAGCGGGAGTTATATACGAGCAGTACTTC	CASSLAGVIYEQYF
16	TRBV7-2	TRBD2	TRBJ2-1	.	TGTGCCAGCAGCTTAGGAGCTAGCGGGGCCTACAATGAGCAGTTCTTC	CASSLGASGAYNEQFF
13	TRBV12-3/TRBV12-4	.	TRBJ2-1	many	TGTGCCAGCAGTTTAAGCAGGGAGTATGAGCAGTTCTTC	CASSLSREYEQFF
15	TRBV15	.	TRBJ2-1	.	TGTGCCACCAGCAGAGACCGAGAATTCCTAAATGAGCAGTTCTTC	CATSRDREFLNEQFF
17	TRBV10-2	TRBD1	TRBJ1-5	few	TGCGCCAGCAGTGAGTCGAAGGGGGGACAGGGAAGTCAGCCCCAGCATTTT	CASSESKGGQGSQPQHF